These T cell receptor beta chains were read from a single sample in a study of cytomegalovirus exposure and HLA in healthy donors. TCRdb keeps only in-frame clones here, not all; method: immunoSEQ multiplex PCR. The data show over 110,000 clones, with over 65% seen just once and less than 3% held by the top ten. The sequenced material came from PBMCs. These TCRs come from a female donor in good health and CMV-seronegative. The CDR3 runs from the conserved cysteine through the conserved F or W. A D gene is named only where the DNA matches it firmly. Size tells how often a clone was seen (once, few, many) or the class of an expanded clone, and some rows leave it out.

-,TRBD1,TRBV5-4,TRBJ1-1,CASQTFAGGTEAFF,TGTGCCAGCCAGACGTTCGCAGGGGGCACTGAAGCTTTCTTT
-,TRBD1,TRBV6-5,TRBJ1-2,CASRGTGTGENGYTF,TGTGCCAGCAGGGGGACCGGGACAGGGGAAAATGGCTACACCTTC
few,TRBD1,TRBV19,TRBJ1-6,CASSITGGGSPLHF,TGTGCCAGTAGTATCACAGGGGGGGGTTCACCCCTCCACTTT
-,-,TRBV6-1,TRBJ1-5,CASSDTGQILNQPQHF,TGTGCCAGCAGTGATACCGGACAGATACTCAATCAGCCCCAGCATTTT
once,TRBD1,TRBV6-1,TRBJ1-2,CASSGGTESNYGYTF,TGTGCCAGCAGTGGTGGGACAGAATCTAACTATGGCTACACCTTC
-,-,TRBV28,TRBJ1-2,CASSLTDWQGPYGYTF,TGTGCCAGCAGTTTAACCGATTGGCAGGGCCCCTATGGCTACACCTTC
-,-,TRBV7-2,TRBJ2-1,CASSGRGGSIGNEQFF,TGTGCCAGCAGCGGAAGGGGGGGATCTATAGGCAATGAGCAGTTCTTC
-,-,TRBV28,TRBJ1-2,CASISTAAGYTF,TGTGCCAGCATCTCTACGGCGGCTGGCTACACCTTC
-,TRBD1,TRBV5-4,TRBJ2-1,CASSTGDRGSYNEQFF,TGTGCCAGCAGCACAGGGGACAGGGGCTCCTACAATGAGCAGTTCTTC
few,TRBD1,TRBV4-2,TRBJ2-7,CASSFDRGYEQYF,TGTGCCAGCAGCTTCGACAGGGGATACGAGCAGTACTTC
-,-,TRBV6-5,TRBJ1-1,CASSYPGQSQAFF,TGTGCCAGCAGTTACCCTGGACAGTCCCAGGCTTTCTTT
-,TRBD1,TRBV19,TRBJ1-1,CASREDRANTEAFF,TGTGCCAGTAGGGAAGACAGGGCGAACACTGAAGCTTTCTTT
-,TRBD1,TRBV10-3,TRBJ2-2,CAISRQGDVTGELFF,TGTGCCATCAGCAGACAGGGCGATGTCACCGGGGAGCTGTTTTTT
-,-,TRBV7-9,TRBJ2-4,CASSLRPQAFSIQYF,TGTGCCAGCAGCTTGCGCCCCCAGGCATTTAGCATTCAGTACTTC
-,-,TRBV2,TRBJ1-3,CASSALAGNTIYF,TGTGCCAGCAGTGCACTCGCTGGAAACACCATATATTTT
-,-,TRBV19,TRBJ1-1,CASSPLTGFSTEAFF,TGTGCCAGTAGCCCCCTAACAGGGTTTAGCACTGAAGCTTTCTTT
-,TRBD2,TRBV2,TRBJ2-7,CASRQGLAGGTGYEQYF,TGTGCCAGCAGGCAGGGACTAGCGGGAGGGACGGGGTACGAGCAGTACTTC
-,-,TRBV15,TRBJ1-2,CATSRGGEDYGYTF,TGTGCCACCAGCAGAGGAGGGGAGGACTATGGCTACACCTTC
-,TRBD1,TRBV5-6,TRBJ1-2,CASSLQAQGEDGYTF,TGTGCCAGCAGCTTGCAAGCTCAGGGGGAGGATGGCTACACCTTC
-,-,TRBV27,TRBJ2-3,CASSLKGGRADTQYF,TGTGCCAGCAGTTTAAAAGGTGGGAGAGCAGATACGCAGTATTTT
-,-,TRBV5-1,TRBJ1-5,CASSLATGSNQPQHF,TGCGCCAGCAGCTTGGCCACAGGTTCTAATCAGCCCCAGCATTTT
-,-,TRBV15,TRBJ1-4,CATSRPPVPPGNEKLFF,TGTGCCACCAGCAGGCCCCCCGTTCCGCCAGGCAATGAAAAACTGTTTTTT
-,-,TRBV18,TRBJ1-1,CASANSGGRNTEAFF,TGTGCCAGCGCCAACAGTGGGGGGAGGAATACTGAAGCTTTCTTT
-,TRBD1,TRBV28,TRBJ1-1,CASSITWTGATQNTEAFF,TGTGCCAGCAGTATTACCTGGACAGGGGCTACCCAGAACACTGAAGCTTTCTTT
once,TRBD2,TRBV6-1,TRBJ2-2,CASSERFSGRATLELFF,TGTGCCAGCAGTGAAAGGTTTAGCGGGAGGGCCACTTTGGAGCTGTTTTTT
once,TRBD1,TRBV5-1,TRBJ1-2,CASSSTTGGSYGYTF,TGCGCCAGCAGCTCGACGACAGGGGGGTCCTATGGCTACACCTTC
once,-,TRBV15,TRBJ2-1,CATSTLQGSYNEQFF,TGTGCCACCAGCACATTGCAGGGTTCCTACAATGAGCAGTTCTTC
once,-,TRBV29-1,TRBJ1-2,CSVADPDSFNYGYPF,TGCAGCGTTGCCGACCCTGACAGCTTTAACTATGGCTACCCCTTC
-,-,TRBV27,TRBJ2-1,CASSRVNSYNEQFF,TGTGCCAGCAGCAGGGTTAACTCCTACAATGAGCAGTTCTTC
-,TRBD2,TRBV19,TRBJ2-1,CASRGRAGDEQFF,TGTGCCAGTAGGGGACGGGCGGGAGATGAGCAGTTCTTC
-,TRBD2,TRBV6-5,TRBJ2-5,CASSRGLAGGKTQYF,TGTGCCAGCAGTCGGGGACTAGCGGGGGGAAAGACCCAGTACTTC
once,-,TRBV18,TRBJ1-1,CASSPFRSNMNTEAFF,TGTGCCAGCTCACCATTCCGCTCGAACATGAACACTGAAGCTTTCTTT
-,-,TRBV7-2,TRBJ2-7,CASSLEWQSYEQYF,TGTGCCAGCAGCTTAGAATGGCAATCCTACGAGCAGTACTTC
-,TRBD1,TRBV7-9,TRBJ1-5,CASSLAGQGQPQHF,TGTGCCAGCAGCTTAGCGGGACAGGGTCAGCCCCAGCATTTT
-,TRBD2,TRBV18,TRBJ2-2,CASSPLAGANTGELFF,TGTGCCAGCTCACCCTTAGCGGGAGCGAACACCGGGGAGCTGTTTTTT
-,TRBD1,TRBV6-1,TRBJ1-4,CASSEAHPNRGEKLFF,TGTGCCAGCAGTGAAGCCCACCCAAACAGGGGTGAAAAACTGTTTTTT
-,-,TRBV6-1,TRBJ1-5,CASSQNSNQPQHF,TGTGCCAGCAGTCAGAATAGCAATCAGCCCCAGCATTTT